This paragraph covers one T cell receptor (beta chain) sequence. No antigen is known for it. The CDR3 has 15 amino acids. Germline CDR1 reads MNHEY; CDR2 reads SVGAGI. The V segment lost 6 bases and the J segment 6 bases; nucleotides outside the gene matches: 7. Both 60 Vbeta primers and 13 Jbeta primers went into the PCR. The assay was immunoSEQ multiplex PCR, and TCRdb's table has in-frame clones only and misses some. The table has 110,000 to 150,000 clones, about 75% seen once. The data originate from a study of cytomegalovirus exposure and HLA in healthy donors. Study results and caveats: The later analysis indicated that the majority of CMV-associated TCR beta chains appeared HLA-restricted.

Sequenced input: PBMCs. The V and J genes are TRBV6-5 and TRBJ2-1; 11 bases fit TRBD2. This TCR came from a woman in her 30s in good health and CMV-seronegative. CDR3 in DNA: TGTGCCAGCAGCCTGGGACTAGCGGAAACCAATGAGCAGTTCTTC. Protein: CASSLGLAETNEQFF.